This T cell receptor (beta chain) is drawn from a study of blood T cells in healthy people across ages (dated by TCRdb to about 2015). For the study in its entirety: In model experiments, roughly one uniquely barcoded TCR beta cDNA molecule per two T cells was captured by template switching. The donors were divided into four age groups: young (average roughly 15 years), middle-aged (roughly 42), aged (under 70) and long-lived (roughly 82). Donors of different ages were randomly distributed across sequencing lanes to avoid experimental bias. Age-related changes in TCR beta repertoire diversity were measured in the study by deep sequencing normalized with unique cDNA molecular identifiers. Two additional independent replicas of 1 million unique cDNA reads from the same blood draw were analyzed for two donors (one aged 18 to 30 and one aged 80 or older).

This clonotype occurred many times. Its antigen is currently not known. No base quality information exists; no much larger clone differs at one position. Systemically healthy Caucasian individuals from Russia, approximately 39 in total and aged roughly 6 to 100 years, were included as donors. Each donor gave about 9.2 milliliters of peripheral blood, drawn into EDTA-treated Vacutainer tubes. PBMCs were isolated by Ficoll-Paque density-gradient centrifugation, with at least 6.5 million obtained per sample. Total RNA, at least 6 micrograms per sample, was extracted from PBMCs with Trizol reagent. The percentages of naive CD45RAhigh/CD27high T cells were determined by flow cytometry on a PBMC aliquot from every donor. Broad study findings and their caveats: Total diversity estimates from one million sequenced T cells were considered lower bounds and underestimates. The percentage of naive T cells measured by flow cytometry correlated strongly with observed TCR beta diversity. Because donor CMV infection status was unknown, age-related changes in expanded clonotypes were potentially confounded. The long-lived group showed more naive CD4+ T cells, fewer expanded clones and increased TCR diversity than the aged group, suggesting age selection. Since profiling was done on bulk unsorted PBMCs, naive and antigen-experienced compartments could not be conclusively compared. As age increased, observed TCR beta diversity per million T cells dropped in a roughly linear way, and a significant reduction was already evident by age approximately 40.

Library preparation employed 5' RACE. The sequencer was an Illumina HiSeq 2500. A second roughly 6 to 12 cycle PCR used a sample-barcoded 5' primer and a J-beta primer mix. A template-switch 5' adaptor carrying 12 random nucleotides introduced a unique molecular identifier onto each TCR beta cDNA molecule. Each sample yielded at least 2.5 million CDR3-containing paired-end reads. First-strand cDNA synthesis was performed from all RNA using the Mint cDNA synthesis kit, with priming by a TRBC-specific oligonucleotide. After uracil-DNA glycosylase treatment, a first 18-cycle PCR used universal primers M1SS and BC2_uni_R on all cDNA. From the authors' description of their analysis: For normalization, 1 million high-quality reads were randomly selected from each sample, with every read carrying a distinct molecular identifier. Instead of being binned into consensus sequences, reads with shared molecular identifiers were discarded. MiTCR, set to a Q25 quality threshold and the strictest error-elimination algorithm, was used for CDR3 identification, clonotype clustering and error correction. A nonparametric unseen species model using Euler transformation provided a lower-bound estimate of total TCR beta diversity. Using fastp at Q25 and MiXCR, TCRdb reprocessed the public reads and kept productive beta chains. When rows share a CDR3 protein, they turn into one entry using the most common DNA and genes. TCRdb's processing, not the authors', yielded these V and J calls. This sample comprises more than 800,000 distinct CDR3 sequences, around 30% of them detected only once. The ten biggest clones cover 15% to 20% of the sample.

The CDR3 measures 12 amino acids from cysteine to phenylalanine. Only the CDR3 part of the read is kept: 36 bases, read in frame from the first base. Trimming at the junction amounts to 8 bases on V and 0 bases on J, and the germline ends lie 7 bases apart. Reading the germline V gene gives CDR1 KGHSH and CDR2 LQKENI. The sequencing input was blood. The sequence came from an elderly woman in good health. The chain is made from TRBV18 and TRBJ2-5, with the identity of the D gene unclear. The base sequence is TGTGCCAGCAGCCCCAACCAAGAGACCCAGTACTTC. This sequence encodes CASSPNQETQYF.